The 18 T cell receptor beta chains in this list originate from one sample, sequenced in a study of shared clonotypes between healthy human individuals. Here immunoSEQ multiplex PCR was the method, and the copy in TCRdb shows in-frame clones only, minus some. Among about 490,000 clones, almost 80% were seen once, and the ten largest hold approximately 12%. What was sequenced was PBMCs. These receptors were taken from a middle-aged woman in good health. Some clones in this sample may be carry-over from other donors' samples.

This clone appeared a few times. This rearrangement joins TRBV18 to TRBJ2-1; 8 positions agree with TRBD1. Germline loops: CDR1 KGHSH, CDR2 LQKENI. After removal of 8 bases from V and 0 bases from J, the junction contained 6 bases not matched to a gene. This CDR3 has 15 residues. In DNA, the CDR3 is TGTGCCAGCGCAAACAGGGGGAGCTCCTACAATGAGCAGTTCTTC. This gives the protein CASANRGSSYNEQFF.

The V call is TRBV7-9, the J call TRBJ2-3; 7 nucleotides line up with TRBD1. After removal of 6 bases from V and 5 bases from J, the junction contained 2 bases not matched to a gene. Germline values: CDR1 SEHNR, CDR2 FQNEAQ (reference sequence). CDR3 length: 12 amino acids. The CDR3 spells CASRPGGDTQYF. CDR3 coding DNA: TGTGCCAGCAGGCCAGGGGGAGATACGCAGTATTTT.

The chain employs TRBV16 and TRBJ1-4; the D gene is possibly TRBD1 (5 bases). The germline V gene has CDR1 KGHSY and CDR2 FQNENV. CDR3 length: 15 amino acids. Trimming pared 0 bases from V and 0 bases from J, leaving 5 bases between. In nucleotides, the CDR3 is TGTGCCAGCAGCCAATCAGGGGCAACTAATGAAAAACTGTTTTTT. It codes for CASSQSGATNEKLFF.

This clone appeared a single time. A much larger clone differs from this one at a single base, so this may be a read error. J is TRBJ2-3 and V is TRBV7-9; no clear D gene. This CDR3 region has 12 residues. CDR1 is SEHNR, CDR2 FQNEAQ, per germline (reference sequence). Trimming took 5 bases from V and 2 from J, leaving 5 bases between them. The CDR3 loop reads CASSPNTDTQYF. CDR3 sequence (DNA): TGTGCCAGCAGCCCGAACACAGATACGCAGTATTTT.

The chain joins TRBV6-1 to TRBJ2-7; D might be TRBD2 (5 bases). CDR3 length: 15 residues. V dropped 1 base and J dropped 4 bases, with 14 bases sitting between them. Germline loops: CDR1 MNHNS, CDR2 SASEGT. In DNA form, the CDR3 reads TGTGCCAGCAGTGAAGTTGGAGGCTTTAGTTACGAGCAGTACTTC. Translated: CASSEVGGFSYEQYF.

The chain employs TRBV19 and TRBJ2-1; D may be TRBD2 (6 bases). The germline V and J ends were trimmed by 3 bases and 4 bases, with 13 bases remaining between them. This CDR3 is 15 amino acids long. Germline CDR1 and CDR2: LNHDA and SQIVND (reference sequence). CDR3 region: CASSMTGTGYNEQFF. In nucleotides, the CDR3 is TGTGCCAGTAGTATGACGGGGACTGGGTACAATGAGCAGTTCTTC.

The rearrangement links TRBV7-9 to TRBJ2-7, with 7 positions matching TRBD1. Losses at the gene ends were 2 bases for V and 0 bases for J; bases not matched to a gene: 10. Germline V gives CDR1 SEHNR, CDR2 FQNEAQ (reference sequence). This CDR3 contains 17 residues. This CDR3 is CASSLLLSGTVSYEQYF. The CDR3 DNA reads as TGTGCCAGCAGCTTACTACTTTCGGGGACAGTCTCCTACGAGCAGTACTTC. Full variable domain (remainder filled in from reference TRBV7-9 and TRBJ2-7): DTGVSQNPRHKITKRGQNVTFRCDPISEHNRLYWYRQTLGQGPEFLTYFQNEAQLEKSRLLSDRFSAERPKGSFSTLEIQRTEQGDSAMYLCASSLLLSGTVSYEQYFGPGTRLTVT.

The chain carries TRBV29-1 and TRBJ2-5; D is unclear. Germline lookup yields CDR1 SQVTM and CDR2 ANQGSEA. This CDR3 comprises 13 residues. Trimming took off 4 bases at V and 0 bases at J, with 9 bases between the two ends. CDR3 sequence (DNA): TGCAGCGTTGGGGCAGAATACCAAGAGACCCAGTACTTC. Residues: CSVGAEYQETQYF.

The V call is TRBV10-3, the J call TRBJ2-3; TRBD1 matches at 7 bases. This CDR3 comprises 13 residues. Germline V CDR1 and CDR2: ENHRY, SYGVKD. Trimming at V came to 4 bases and at J to 4 bases, leaving 2 bases not matched to a gene. The CDR3 nucleotides are TGTGCCATCAGTGCTACAGGGGCAGATACGCAGTATTTT. Translating it yields CAISATGADTQYF.

The chain links TRBV7-3 to TRBJ2-1, with TRBD2 matching 8 bases. This CDR3 region has 13 residues. Germline CDR1 SGHTA, CDR2 FQGTGA. Trimming removed 3 bases from V and 6 bases from J; junction bases left unmatched: 1. The CDR3 sequence: CASSLGTSNEQFF. The DNA for the CDR3 is TGTGCCAGCAGCTTGGGGACTAGCAATGAGCAGTTCTTC.

This CDR3 is CASRGSGVAGELFF. The CDR3, as DNA: TGTGCCAGCCGAGGGAGTGGCGTAGCCGGGGAGCTGTTTTTT. The rearrangement links TRBV19 to TRBJ2-2; possibly TRBD2 for D (5 bases). Between the trimmed V and J ends, which lost 9 bases and 6 bases, there was a span of 17 bases. This CDR3 has 14 residues. From germline, CDR1 is LNHDA and CDR2 SQIVND (reference sequence).

J is TRBJ2-7 and V is TRBV2; D unclear. The CDR3 sequence is 13 residues long. Trimming removed 3 bases from V and 1 base from J, with 7 bases in between. The germline CDR1 and CDR2 sequences are SNHLY and FYNNEI. The CDR3 DNA follows: TGTGCCAGCAGTGATACCCTTTCCTACGAGCAGTACTTC. Protein sequence: CASSDTLSYEQYF.

V and J are TRBV27 and TRBJ2-3; 8 bases map to TRBD1. CDR3 size: 14 residues. V lost 6 bases to trimming and J lost 5 bases; unmatched junction nucleotides: 7. CDR1 and CDR2 (germline): MNHEY, SMNVEV (reference sequence). The CDR3 bases are TGTGCCAGCAGCCCACAGACAGGGGTAGATACGCAGTATTTT. Translation: CASSPQTGVDTQYF.

The chain couples TRBV6-4 to TRBJ1-5; D uncertain. Germline V gives CDR1 MRHNA, CDR2 SNTAGT. The CDR3 is 13 amino acids. Trimming cost V 8 bases and J 3 bases, with 11 bases left between them. Here the CDR3 DNA reads TGTGCCAGCTCTCCGGGGTCCAATCAGCCCCAGCATTTT. Encoded protein: CASSPGSNQPQHF.

This chain uses TRBV27 with TRBJ1-6; D possibly corresponds to TRBD1 (5 bases). V was cut by 8 bases and J by 0 bases, with 11 bases left in between. CDR1 is MNHEY and CDR2 is SMNVEV in the germline V gene (reference sequence). CDR3 length: 15 amino acids. The CDR3 bases are TGTGCCAGCGGACCAGGGAGCTCCTATAATTCACCCCTCCACTTT. It translates to CASGPGSSYNSPLHF.

Turning to this clone: A much more abundant neighbour one base away suggests this may be a read error. Because the CDR3 is missing its conserved closing phenylalanine or tryptophan, this is likely a read error. For the CDR3, the DNA is TGCGCCAGCAGCCAAGACGTCCTAATGATGAACACTGAAGCTTTCCTT. This sequence encodes CASSQDVLMMNTEAFL. This chain joins TRBV4-1 and TRBJ1-1; D is uncertain. The V and J ends lost 0 bases and 0 bases respectively, with 11 bases between them. CDR1 MGHRA and CDR2 YSYEKL come from the germline V gene. This CDR3 comprises 16 residues.

The chain is built from TRBV4-3 and TRBJ1-2; a weak D match, TRBD1 (5 bases). The CDR3 extends over 16 amino acids. Per germline, CDR1 LGHNA and CDR2 YSLEER. Deletions cut 1 base from V and 6 bases from J, with 18 bases between. The CDR3 loop is CASSQVEGRGADGYTF. The CDR3 region has the DNA TGCGCCAGCAGCCAAGTCGAGGGCAGAGGGGCGGATGGCTACACCTTC.

J is TRBJ2-7 and V is TRBV28; weak D call: TRBD2 (5 bases). The CDR3 length is 14 residues. Looked up from germline, CDR1 is MDHEN and CDR2 is SYDVKM. With 7 bases removed from V and 3 bases from J, the gap between germline ends came to 16 bases. CDR3 coding DNA: TGTGCCAGCATTCCCAGAGGTAGCGACTACGAGCAGTACTTC. Residues: CASIPRGSDYEQYF. Variable domain in full (rest from reference TRBV28 and TRBJ2-7): DVKVTQSSRYLVKRTGEKVFLECVQDMDHENMFWYRQDPGLGLRLIYFSYDVKMKEKGDIPEGYSVSREKKERFSLILESASTNQTSMYLCASIPRGSDYEQYFGPGTRLTVT.